This TCR beta chain is from a study of cytomegalovirus exposure and HLA in healthy donors (dated by TCRdb to about 2017). For context, the study as a whole: According to an earlier analysis of 550 to 700 of the donors, 200 million or so T cells yielded 100 million or so unique TCR beta sequences and about 300 Gb of sequence data. About 300 gigabases of sequencing data and approximately 80 million unique TCR sequences were included in an early release covering about 600 HLA-typed donors. The genetic ancestry cluster associated with self-reported Caucasian donors included roughly four fifths of the roughly 390 genotyped donors. The study aimed to test whether cataloging public T cell receptors could reveal signatures of past pathogen exposure. The study profiled the T cell repertoires of 666 subjects by immunosequencing and related them to cytomegalovirus serostatus. Along with the roughly 700-subject first cohort, a separate validation cohort of over 90 different subjects was used. High-throughput TCR immunosequencing, statistical association of individual TCRs with disease status, and machine learning were combined to predict cytomegalovirus infection status. To study patterns of TCR occurrence, a later analysis re-analyzed previously published TCR beta repertoires from hundreds of donors and added high-resolution HLA genotyping. Rather than using new phenotypic data, the later analysis identified candidate immune exposures from TCR beta sequences and from how often those sequences occurred across donors. In an earlier analysis of 550 to 700 of the donors, high-throughput TCR beta sequencing was used to judge whether each TCR beta V gene segment behaved as functional or pseudogenic. Alongside the repertoire data, information on donor age, sex, ethnicity and CMV serostatus was compiled. A later genetic analysis used genome-wide SNP genotypes for about 65% of the 666 donors, treating that subset as a discovery cohort. All discovery cohort repertoires had been generated using a single sequencing platform. HLA typing covered class I and class II loci at four-digit resolution. Typing coverage differed by locus: A, B, C, DRB1 and DQB1 were typed in roughly 620-630 donors, DQA1 in roughly 500, DPA1 in nearly 610, and DPB1 in about 450. Four to six DR-DQ haplotypes were handled as single units for association and clustering, since linkage in the cohort was strong. Among roughly 400 genotyped donors of the cohort, an average of roughly 230,000 unique TCR beta nucleotide sequences was sequenced per donor, of which 15% to 20% were non-productive.

V is pruned by 4 bases and J by 4 bases, leaving 9 bases of the junction without a gene match. The CDR3 holds 16 amino acids from the cysteine to the phenylalanine. Of all the DNA, just the CDR3 is kept, 48 bases in frame from base 1. The germline V gene gives CDR1 as SGHVS and CDR2 as FNYEAQ. Broad study findings and their caveats: An earlier analysis of around 540 of the donors showed that most TCR beta V segments appeared in productive rearrangements either about 90% or about 30% of the time, which broadly matched IMGT annotations. A further reported finding was that TCR beta sequences accurately predicted the HLA-A and HLA-B alleles for most subjects in the first cohort. A later analysis associated 17,000 or so TCR beta sequences with specific HLA alleles at a false discovery rate of 0.05. In a later analysis, TCR association rates were found to vary across HLA loci, with the most associated TCRs seen for DRB1 alleles and the fewest for HLA-C alleles. A total of 164 TCR beta chains were listed by the study as associated with cytomegalovirus. Because HLA typing was unavailable for some donors at each locus, only the typed subset was used in association tests. In a later analysis, HLA-associated TCR beta chains showed more clonal expansion and lower generation probabilities than non-associated chains that were equally common. Only TCR beta chains were sequenced in this cohort, and the absence of alpha or paired-chain data limited detectable features. Some 15 rarely observed V segments, including chromosome 9 orphons, were excluded from the earlier analysis of about 600 of the donors because counts were too low. When HLA alleles, especially DR and DQ, strongly co-occurred, attributing TCR associations to individual alleles was difficult. Some IMGT-functional V segments, including TRBV6-2 and TRBV6-3, could not be told apart with the 87-base-pair reads, so those segments were excluded. According to the authors, the approach could potentially be generalized to other disease states and immunological phenotypes. A later analysis found that most CMV-associated TCR beta chains appeared HLA-restricted, with HLA associations seemingly driven largely by CMV exposure. V-gene and J-gene trimming of TCR beta chains was associated with a missense DCLRE1C variant in a later genetic analysis, and the association was replicated in an independent cohort. A group of highly shared sequence variants was considered likely to be a technical artifact of the sequencing pipeline. The classifier was reported to diagnose cytomegalovirus status with high specificity and sensitivity in both the original and validation cohorts. According to a later genetic analysis, donors in an Asian-associated ancestry cluster had fewer N-insertions in productive TCRs than the roughly 670-donor mean. The presence/absence analyses assumed that sequencing depth was roughly uniform across donors, and that assumption may not be true. In a later analysis, several top co-occurrence clusters were reported to appear linked to parvovirus B19, influenza, CMV and Epstein-Barr virus. Linkage disequilibrium might explain the correlated functional status among segregating V segments, but an unknown experimental factor could not be excluded. Immune exposure information for the cohort was limited to CMV serostatus. Three of the identified cytomegalovirus-associated TCR beta chains were confirmed in vitro to be specific for cytomegalovirus antigens. While some public TCRs were present in many individuals, most TCR sequences turned up only very rarely across donors.

In total, approximately 700 healthy bone marrow donors made up the cohort. All cohort members were sampled while nominally healthy, although unrecorded immune exposures were likely present. The donor was CMV seropositive and belonged to the group of about 290 seropositive cohort members. A peripheral blood sample was collected from each donor, and TCR beta sequencing was performed on peripheral blood mononuclear cells. The Qiagen DNeasy Blood Extraction Kit was used to extract genomic DNA from the blood cell samples. For this clone: No antigen is known for it. Within one base of it there is no much larger clone, and no base qualities were kept.

Library preparation used the immunoSEQ multiplex PCR assay. A mixture of 60 forward primers for TCR Vbeta segments and 13 reverse primers for TCR Jbeta segments was used in the multiplex PCR. A multiplex PCR assay on genomic DNA amplified the CDR3 region of rearranged TCR beta genes. The amplified TCR beta libraries were sequenced on the Illumina HiSeq System as 87-base-pair reads. The study's own analysis went as follows. In a later analysis, tens of millions of unique TCR beta chains were counted across the 650 to 700 repertoires, and around 10 million of these chains were shared by at least two donors. Raw reads were error-corrected and collapsed into unique sequences with a nearest-neighbor algorithm that merged closely related sequences to remove PCR and sequencing errors. To assign V, D and J gene segments, CDR3 sequences were aligned to IMGT reference sequences. For a sequence to be retained, at least a six-nucleotide match to both a V gene segment and a J gene segment was required. Rearrangements were called productive when the CDR3 lacked stop codons and stayed in frame with V and J; all others were non-productive. CDR3 was defined by IMGT convention, running from the second conserved V-encoded cysteine to the conserved J-encoded phenylalanine. In an earlier analysis of around 570 of the donors, sequences lacking an unambiguous match to a single V gene segment were excluded. In an earlier analysis of a few hundred of the donors, V segments were called functional above 56.7% productive rearrangements and were called segregating when the between-donor standard deviation exceeded 5%. A statistical classification framework was developed to diagnose cytomegalovirus status using the catalog of TCR beta chain sequences. In a later analysis, V and J genes were assigned by comparing TCR nucleotide sequences against IMGT/GENE-DB human TR gene sequences. Using the TCRdist pipeline, a later analysis assigned CDR3 sequences along with most-parsimonious VDJ recombination scenarios. In a later analysis, each TCR beta chain was defined by its CDR3 amino acid sequence together with its V-gene family, and reads without a unique V-gene family were excluded. To address suspected cross-contamination and a sequencing artifact, a later analysis removed 592 highly shared, low-generation-probability nucleotide sequences. For each public chain, a later analysis derived a clonal expansion index from normalized ranks of inferred template counts within each repertoire. Generation probabilities in a later analysis came from a VDJ recombination model fitted to out-of-frame rearrangements, and those results were checked against IGoR. In a later analysis, TCR-TCR, TCR-HLA and TCR-CMV co-occurrence was scored with hypergeometric tests, and a repertoire-size bias correction was applied to TCR pairs. To estimate false discovery rates, a later analysis permuted the HLA or CMV assignments 20 times. In a later analysis, co-occurring TCRs were grouped using DBSCAN, and TCRdist sequence similarity was added for clustering within HLA-allele-positive subsets. Repertoires with fewer than 30,000 or more than 120,000 public chains, plus five repertoires with anomalous nucleotide sharing, were excluded from co-occurrence clustering. TCRdb mirrors the immuneACCESS table, restricted to in-frame sequences. Some clones are absent from its copies; in checked studies, under half trace to an unresolved V gene, and the reason for the others is unknown. D and trimming come from the DNA, and the V and J calls and clone size come from that table. The table for this sample lists about 120,000 clones; around four fifths of them were counted only once. Approximately 10% of the sample is taken by the ten largest.

This TCR was recovered from a man under 40 in good health and CMV-seropositive. This chain joins TRBV7-6 to TRBJ2-5; 10 of the junction bases match TRBD2. Sequenced sample: PBMCs. In nucleotide form, the sequence is TGTGCCAGCAGCTCCCGACCCGAGCGGGAGGGAGAGACCCAGTACTTC. It encodes CASSSRPEREGETQYF.